This entry is about one T cell receptor (beta chain). Its antigen is unidentified. Treatment noted: approximately 9-day PBMC culture with coronavirus spike peptide pools or control peptides (ViraFEST assay). This sample stems from a study of vaccination and CD4 T cells after COVID-19. Looking at the study overall: Two mRNA vaccine doses were given, either BNT162b2 or mRNA-1273. Researchers treated cells with overlapping spike peptides taken from SARS-CoV-2, HCoV-NL63, HCoV-OC43 and HCoV-229E.

General study points: There was no significant change from around 20 to 38 median reactive clonotypes.

With the Oncomine TCR Beta short-read assay, DNA from cultured CD4+ T cells was sequenced. TCRdb reanalysed the PCR reads using MiXCR and keeps one entry per CDR3 protein. The table includes around 16,000 distinct CDR3 sequences, approximately 58% detected once. This CDR3 contains 11 residues. Germline V gene lookup returns CDR1 MNHNS and CDR2 SASEGT. Losses at the gene ends were 8 bases for V and 5 bases for J; bases not matched to a gene: 1. The specimen comprised cultured CD4+ T cells from blood, sampled after SARS-CoV-2 vaccination. This sequence joins TRBV6-1 and TRBJ1-2, with 8 nucleotides matching TRBD1. This receptor was taken from a human donor with COVID-19. The CDR3: CASGQGYGYTF. DNA of the CDR3: TGTGCCAGCGGACAGGGTTATGGCTACACCTTC.